Presented here are 32 T cell receptor beta chains from one specimen sequenced in a study of blood T cell repertoires in COVID-19. Repertoires were generated with immunoSEQ multiplex PCR, while TCRdb's copy carries only in-frame clones and drops some. In the table there are about 200,000 clones, around 83% of which are singletons. What was sequenced was peripheral blood. These receptors all come from a woman older than 75 with acute or convalescent COVID-19.

This clone was detected a few times. The CDR3 bases are TGTGCCTGGAGTGCGGACATCCAAGAGACCCAGTACTTC. Protein product: CAWSADIQETQYF. V usage is TRBV30 and J usage is TRBJ2-5, with D tentatively TRBD1 (5 bases). The V gene lost 1 base and the J gene lost 1 base, with 7 bases spanning the gap. The CDR3 loop spans 13 amino acids. CDR1 is GTSNPN, CDR2 SVGIG, per germline (reference sequence).

The V gene is TRBV6-5, the J gene TRBJ2-1; 7 bases line up with TRBD2. The CDR3 totals 14 residues. The V segment lost 6 bases and the J segment 8 bases; nucleotides outside the gene matches: 10. Germline V CDR1 and CDR2: MNHEY, SVGAGI. As DNA, the CDR3 is TGTGCCAGCAGAATGTTGGGGGGGTTCTATGAGCAGTTCTTC. This codes for CASRMLGGFYEQFF.

The V call is TRBV12-3 or TRBV12-4, the J call TRBJ2-7; 14 nucleotides line up with TRBD2. Trimming took 9 bases from V and 6 from J; bases not matched to a gene: 4. CDR3 size: 13 residues. As DNA, the CDR3 is TGTGCCAGTGGGACTAGCGGGAGCTCCGAGCAGTACTTC. Its translation: CASGTSGSSEQYF.

The chain carries TRBV5-1 and TRBJ2-7; D may be TRBD2 (5 bases). There are 13 residues in the CDR3. Trimming removed 4 bases at V and 5 bases at J, with 13 bases between. Per the germline V gene, CDR1 is SGHRS and CDR2 is YFSETQ. Here the CDR3 reads CASSGEGEDEQYF. In nucleotides, the CDR3 is TGCGCCAGCAGCGGAGAGGGTGAAGACGAGCAGTACTTC.

As to this clone: Other DNA sequences in the same sample also yield this CDR3. The gene calls are TRBV19 and TRBJ2-3; 8 bases align to TRBD2. V lost 6 bases, J lost 1 base, and 6 bases stayed unmatched. The V gene's germline CDR1 is LNHDA and CDR2 SQIVND (reference sequence). The CDR3 sequence is 15 residues long. CDR3 bases: TGTGCCAGTAGCCGAGCGGGGGTGGGCACAGATACGCAGTATTTT. Protein product: CASSRAGVGTDTQYF.

This clone has a single count. The chain carries TRBV21-1 and TRBJ1-4; the listed D gene, TRBD1, was not tested against the DNA. TRBV21-1 is classified as a pseudogene. This CDR3 spans 15 amino acids. The CDR3 reads CASSTHREETEKLFF. CDR3 sequence (DNA): TGTGCCAGCAGCACCCACAGGGAAGAGACTGAAAAACTGTTTTTT.

The rearrangement links TRBV28 to TRBJ1-5, with 7 bases matching TRBD1. The CDR3 is 13 amino acids. Trimming cost V 10 bases and J 6 bases; bases outside gene matches: 9. Looked up from germline, CDR1 is MDHEN and CDR2 is SYDVKM. The DNA for the CDR3 is TGTGCCACCTATTACAGGGGCGGTCAGCCCCAGCATTTT. Translation: CATYYRGGQPQHF.

The chain couples TRBV2 to TRBJ1-6; TRBD1 is a possible D gene (5 bases). In germline, CDR1 is SNHLY, CDR2 FYNNEI. The CDR3 runs 14 residues. Deletions cut 7 bases from V and 9 bases from J, with 16 bases between. CDR3 nucleotide sequence: TGTGCCAGCAACCAGGGAACAGACCCTTCACCCCTCCACTTT. Residues: CASNQGTDPSPLHF.

The chain carries TRBV30 and TRBJ1-2, with a tentative D call TRBD1 (6 bases). Germline V gives CDR1 GTSNPN, CDR2 SVGIG (reference sequence). The germline V and J ends were trimmed by 8 bases and 8 bases, with 21 bases remaining between them. The CDR3 has 13 amino acids. The CDR3 coding sequence is TGTGCCACAGGAAACAGGGTGACTGGCGGCTACACCTTC. It codes for CATGNRVTGGYTF.

The chain joins TRBV6-5 to TRBJ2-1; 12 bases match TRBD1. Unmatched junction bases numbered 6, after V lost 4 bases and J lost 8 bases. CDR1 is MNHEY and CDR2 is SVGAGI in the germline V gene. The CDR3 sequence is 15 residues long. In DNA form, the CDR3 reads TGTGCCAGCAGTTCCTCCGGGACAGGGGGCCATGAGCAGTTCTTC. As protein: CASSSSGTGGHEQFF.

This clone appeared a few times. The V and J genes are TRBV6-6 and TRBJ2-7; 11 bases map to TRBD1. The CDR3 has 14 amino acids. V was pared by 6 bases and J by 2 bases, with 3 bases of the junction left unmatched. The germline V gene has CDR1 MNHNY and CDR2 SVGAGI (reference sequence). The CDR3 loop reads CASSGTGGTYEQYF. The CDR3 DNA sequence: TGTGCCAGCAGCGGGACAGGGGGGACCTACGAGCAGTACTTC.

The genes are TRBV6-5 and TRBJ2-5, with 10 bases lining up with TRBD2. The CDR3 is made up of 15 amino acids. Per the germline V gene, CDR1 is MNHEY and CDR2 is SVGAGI. V lost 4 bases to trimming and J lost 4 bases; unmatched junction nucleotides: 6. The CDR3, as DNA: TGTGCCAGCAGTTTAAGCGGGAGGGCCCGAGAGACCCAGTACTTC. Protein sequence: CASSLSGRARETQYF.

The sample holds a few counts of this clone. The gene calls are TRBV9 and TRBJ2-1; 7 nucleotides agree with TRBD2. CDR1 and CDR2 (germline): SGDLS, YYNGEE. Trimming removed 4 bases from V and 8 bases from J; junction bases left unmatched: 24. The CDR3 sequence is 19 residues long. The CDR3 here is CASSRARPGTETSHYEQFF. The CDR3 nucleotides read TGTGCCAGCAGCAGGGCCCGACCTGGAACCGAGACTAGCCACTATGAGCAGTTCTTC.

The chain couples TRBV5-4 to TRBJ1-2; the D gene is possibly TRBD1 (6 bases). Deletions cut 0 bases from V and 4 bases from J, with 16 bases between. CDR1 is SGHNT and CDR2 is YYREEE in the germline V gene (reference sequence). CDR3 size: 16 residues. The CDR3: CASSLDLGHYGYGYTF. The CDR3 region has the DNA TGTGCCAGCAGCTTGGATCTGGGACATTACGGCTATGGCTACACCTTC.

The J gene is TRBJ1-2, the V gene TRBV7-9; D is ambiguous. CDR1 is SEHNR and CDR2 is FQNEAQ in the germline V gene (reference sequence). V dropped 2 bases and J dropped 2 bases, with 9 bases sitting between them. The CDR3 is made up of 14 amino acids. The DNA of the CDR3 is TGTGCCAGCAGCTTACGGGGATCCAACTATGGCTACACCTTC. It is translated as CASSLRGSNYGYTF.

V is TRBV6-2 or TRBV6-3 and J is TRBJ1-1, with 8 bases that match TRBD1. CDR3 length: 15 amino acids. V trimming: 5 bases; J trimming: 3 bases; junction bases outside the gene matches: 8. Per germline, CDR1 MNHEY and CDR2 SVGEGT. The CDR3 protein is CASSLLRGPYTEAFF. The CDR3, as DNA: TGTGCCAGCAGTCTCCTCAGGGGGCCATACACTGAAGCTTTCTTT.

The genes are TRBV30 and TRBJ2-3, with D perhaps TRBD2 (6 bases). The CDR3 is made up of 17 amino acids. V gave up 0 bases and J gave up 0 bases, with 16 bases separating them. Germline CDR1 is GTSNPN and CDR2 is SVGIG (reference sequence). The CDR3 region is CAWSVGGIPSSTDTQYF. DNA of the CDR3: TGTGCCTGGAGTGTAGGAGGGATACCATCTAGCACAGATACGCAGTATTTT.

The rearrangement links TRBV11-2 to TRBJ1-6; 8 nucleotides agree with TRBD1. Germline assignment: CDR1 SGHAT and CDR2 FQNNGV. There are 16 residues in the CDR3. After removal of 5 bases from V and 7 bases from J, the junction contained 10 bases not matched to a gene. The CDR3 loop reads CASSDLDRGGNSPLHF. The CDR3 DNA is TGTGCCAGCAGCGACCTCGACAGGGGTGGGAATTCACCCCTCCACTTT.

This clone has a single count. The rearrangement joins TRBV7-2 to TRBJ2-7; D possibly corresponds to TRBD1 (7 bases). CDR3 length equals 15 residues. V was shortened by 4 bases and J by 6 bases, with 19 bases between the two germline ends. From germline, CDR1 is SGHTA and CDR2 FQGNSA. CDR3 in DNA: TGTGCCAGCAGCTCCTCCGGGACAGTGGGGGGCGAGCAGTACTTC. Residues: CASSSSGTVGGEQYF.

The V gene is TRBV20-1, the J gene TRBJ2-3; D remains unclear. The V gene lost 6 bases and the J gene lost 7 bases, with 11 bases spanning the gap. The CDR3 is 11 residues long. CDR1 DFQATT and CDR2 SNEGSKA come from the germline V gene (reference sequence). Here the CDR3 reads CSASGPNTQYF. The CDR3 coding sequence is TGCAGTGCATCGGGTCCCAATACGCAGTATTTT.

This clone has just one count. The J gene is TRBJ1-4, the V gene TRBV4-3; TRBD1 aligns across 9 bases. Trimming took 0 bases from V and 7 from J; bases not matched to a gene: 9. Per germline, CDR1 LGHNA and CDR2 YSLEER. The CDR3 extends over 17 amino acids. This chain's CDR3 is CASSQEVWGQGGEKLFF. Written as DNA, the CDR3 is TGCGCCAGCAGCCAAGAGGTTTGGGGACAGGGCGGTGAAAAACTGTTTTTT.

The rearrangement joins TRBV11-2 to TRBJ1-2, with D maybe TRBD1 (5 bases). This CDR3 is built from 14 residues. Trimming left V 5 bases short and J 4 bases short, with 14 bases between. The germline V gene encodes CDR1 SGHAT and CDR2 FQNNGV. This CDR3 is CASSPTGGGYGYTF. The CDR3 region has the DNA TGTGCCAGCAGCCCAACCGGGGGGGGCTATGGCTACACCTTC. Complete variable domain (other parts from reference TRBV11-2 and TRBJ1-2): EAGVAQSPRYKIIEKRQSVAFWCNPISGHATLYWYQQILGQGPKLLIQFQNNGVVDDSQLPKDRFSAERLKGVDSTLKIQPAKLEDSAVYLCASSPTGGGYGYTFGSGTRLTVV.

This rearrangement joins TRBV21-1 to TRBJ2-7; the table's D call of TRBD1 was not tested on the DNA. TRBV21-1 is a pseudogene locus. The CDR3 is made up of 19 amino acids. CDR3 sequence: CASSKGGQQPRSSYYEQYF. The DNA for the CDR3 is TGTGCCAGCAGCAAAGGGGGCCAACAGCCCCGCTCGTCCTACTACGAGCAGTACTTC.

V and J are TRBV27 and TRBJ2-6, with D possibly matching TRBD1 (5 bases). Deletions cut 4 bases from V and 3 bases from J, with 10 bases between. The CDR3 consists of 15 residues. CDR1 MNHEY and CDR2 SMNVEV come from the germline V gene (reference sequence). CDR3 region: CASSYVGLGANVLTF. DNA of the CDR3: TGTGCCAGCAGTTATGTGGGGCTTGGGGCCAACGTCCTGACTTTC.

The rearrangement uses TRBV5-1 and TRBJ1-1, with a weak D call TRBD1 (5 bases). Germline CDR1 and CDR2: SGHRS and YFSETQ. Trimming stripped 2 bases from V and 4 bases from J, with 12 bases between. The CDR3 loop spans 14 amino acids. Written as DNA, the CDR3 is TGCGCCAGCAGCTTCGGCAGGGAGGGCACTGAAGCTTTCTTT. This sequence encodes CASSFGREGTEAFF.

The chain couples TRBV19 to TRBJ1-5; TRBD1 aligns across 7 bases. V lost 0 bases to trimming and J lost 2 bases; unmatched junction nucleotides: 1. The germline CDR1 and CDR2 sequences are LNHDA and SQIVND (reference sequence). The CDR3 has 15 residues. Here the CDR3 DNA reads TGTGCCAGTAGTATAGAGGGGACAGGCAATCAGCCCCAGCATTTT. Amino acids: CASSIEGTGNQPQHF. The whole variable domain, remainder taken from reference TRBV19 and TRBJ1-5, is DGGITQSPKYLFRKEGQNVTLSCEQNLNHDAMYWYRQDPGQGLRLIYYSQIVNDFQKGDIAEGYSVSREKKESFPLTVTSAQKNPTAFYLCASSIEGTGNQPQHFGDGTRLSIL.

This clone was detected only once. The rearrangement joins TRBV7-2 to TRBJ2-4, with TRBD2 as a possible D gene (6 bases). Trimming shortened V by 6 bases and J by 1 base, and 13 bases separated the two germline ends. CDR1 SGHTA and CDR2 FQGNSA come from the germline V gene. The CDR3 spans 15 residues. The DNA of the CDR3 is TGTGCCAGCAGTCAGGTGGAGGGGGCCAAAAACATTCAGTACTTC. It codes for CASSQVEGAKNIQYF. Based on the CDR3 plus reference TRBV7-2 and TRBJ2-4, the full variable domain is GAGVSQSPSNKVTEKGKDVELRCDPISGHTALYWYRQSLGQGLEFLIYFQGNSAPDKSGLPSDRFSAERTGGSVSTLTIQRTQQEDSAVYLCASSQVEGAKNIQYFGAGTRLSVL.

This clone has more than one count but fewer than ten. The V gene is TRBV2, the J gene TRBJ2-2, with a weak D call TRBD1 (6 bases). V lost 4 bases and J 5 bases, leaving 11 bases between the germline ends. The CDR3 has 14 residues. Germline CDR1 reads SNHLY; CDR2 reads FYNNEI. This chain's CDR3 is CASSGIRGTGELFF. As DNA, the CDR3 is TGTGCCAGCAGTGGGATCAGGGGAACCGGGGAGCTGTTTTTT.

V usage is TRBV7-9 and J usage is TRBJ1-2; possible D gene TRBD1, 5 bases. Germline CDR1 is SEHNR and CDR2 is FQNEAQ (reference sequence). The CDR3 is 15 amino acids. V gave up 3 bases and J gave up 5 bases, with 16 bases separating them. The chain's CDR3 is CASSLSGGTSYGYTF. The CDR3 DNA is TGTGCCAGCAGCTTGTCCGGAGGGACTTCATATGGCTACACCTTC.

V is TRBV7-2 and J is TRBJ1-2; tentatively, D is TRBD1 (6 bases). Germline-derived CDR1 and CDR2 are SGHTA and FQGNSA. The CDR3 is 16 residues long. Trimming removed 5 bases from V and 3 bases from J, with 19 bases in between. In DNA, the CDR3 is TGTGCCAGCAGCCCCTGGACAGCGGGATTTGACTATGGCTACACCTTC. It codes for CASSPWTAGFDYGYTF.

CDR3 region: CSVEKLETGVEQFF. The CDR3 nucleotides are TGCAGCGTTGAAAAGCTAGAGACAGGGGTTGAGCAGTTCTTC. V usage is TRBV29-1 and J usage is TRBJ2-1; 8 nucleotides match TRBD1. The length of the CDR3 is 14 residues. Per germline, CDR1 SQVTM and CDR2 ANQGSEA. V gave up 2 bases and J gave up 9 bases; unmatched junction bases: 9.

This clone was seen just once. The V gene is TRBV2, the J gene TRBJ1-1; 10 bases fit TRBD1. Germline loops: CDR1 SNHLY, CDR2 FYNNEI. After removal of 8 bases from V and 6 bases from J, the junction contained 9 bases not matched to a gene. The CDR3 loop spans 14 amino acids. This chain's CDR3 is CASGGRTGGAEAFF. The CDR3 bases are TGTGCCAGCGGAGGACGGACAGGGGGAGCTGAAGCTTTCTTT.